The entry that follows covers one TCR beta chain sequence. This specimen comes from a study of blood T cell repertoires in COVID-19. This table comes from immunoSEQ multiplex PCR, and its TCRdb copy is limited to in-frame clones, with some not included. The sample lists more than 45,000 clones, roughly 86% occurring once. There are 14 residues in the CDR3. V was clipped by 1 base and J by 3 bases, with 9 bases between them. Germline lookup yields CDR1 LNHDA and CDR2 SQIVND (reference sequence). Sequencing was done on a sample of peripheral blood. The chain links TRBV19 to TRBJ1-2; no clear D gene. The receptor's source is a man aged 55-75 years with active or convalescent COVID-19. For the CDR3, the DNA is TGTGCCAGTAGTATAGCCGGTACCCACTATGGCTACACCTTC. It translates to CASSIAGTHYGYTF.